This TCR beta chain was captured in a study of response to subunit inactivated influenza vaccine. General study points: New T cells are recruited in small numbers by each seasonal influenza vaccination, according to the authors' suggestion.

From the RT-PCR reads, TCRdb called clonotypes with MiXCR, one entry per CDR3 protein. The table shows under 800,000 distinct CDR3 sequences, with approximately 15% occurring only once. Germline V gene sequence: CDR1 SGHRS, CDR2 YFSETQ. This CDR3 comprises 13 residues. As regards this clonotype: The antigen remains unidentified. One end of the junction fails to match germline, which may point to a read error.

The chain has TRBV5-1 and TRBJ2-7; no clear D. The clonotype originates from a man aged 50 to 59 who received an inactivated influenza vaccine. The sample in question was PBMCs from blood, obtained 14 days before vaccination. The CDR3 loop is CACSLHQNYEQYF. The CDR3 region has the DNA TGCGCCTGCAGCTTGCACCAAAACTACGAGCAGTACTTC.